This T cell receptor beta chain came from a study of T cells after yellow fever vaccination. Study-wide context: Fractions low in cell number were prepared with SMART-Seq v4 Ultra Low Input. Study-wide points: Weaker in magnitude, the secondary response showed a faster peak on day 5 versus 15.

Germline CDR1 and CDR2: SGHRS and YFSETQ. This CDR3 spans 14 amino acids. J was trimmed by 10 bases and V by 2 bases; bases with no gene match: 11. Concerning this clonotype itself: The antigen remains unidentified.

Each CDR3 protein is one row after TCRdb ran MiXCR on the 5' RACE reads. The table records around 550,000 distinct CDR3 sequences, roughly a fifth of them present only once. The clonotype comes from a man aged 25-40 years who received the YFV17D yellow fever vaccine. Sequencing was performed on PBMCs, taken 15 days after the yellow fever booster vaccination. The chain combines TRBV5-1 with TRBJ1-1; 7 positions match TRBD1. The CDR3 region has the DNA TGCGCCAGCAGCTTCCGGGACAGTCCAAACCCAGCTTTCTTT. This gives the protein CASSFRDSPNPAFF.